The 19 T cell receptor beta chains listed next were all sequenced from one sample in a study of cytomegalovirus exposure and HLA in healthy donors. Researchers ran the PCR with 60 Vbeta and 13 Jbeta primers. Method: immunoSEQ multiplex PCR; TCRdb's copy keeps in-frame clones and lacks some. This table has 150,000 to 180,000 clones, about 83% appearing once. Sequenced: PBMCs. The receptors originated from a woman aged 40 to 50 in good health and CMV-seronegative.

The table lists this clone with a few counts. The J gene is TRBJ1-5, the V gene TRBV7-2; D call uncertain. CDR1 is SGHTA and CDR2 is FQGNSA in the germline V gene. This CDR3 region has 15 residues. Trimming took off 0 bases at V and 2 bases at J, with 8 bases between the two ends. CDR3 DNA sequence: TGTGCCAGCAGCTTAGCAGGAGGTCGCAATCAGCCCCAGCATTTT. Translated: CASSLAGGRNQPQHF.

Worth noting for this clone: The identical CDR3 is also encoded by other nucleotide sequences in the sample. The V and J genes are TRBV6-6 and TRBJ1-2; D remains unclear. V was trimmed by 5 bases and J by 6 bases, leaving 4 bases between them. This CDR3 has 10 amino acids. Looked up from germline, CDR1 is MNHNY and CDR2 is SVGAGI (reference sequence). The DNA for the CDR3 is TGTGCCAGCAGTCGGGATGGCTACACCTTC. This sequence encodes CASSRDGYTF.

This chain links TRBV5-1 with TRBJ2-7; TRBD1 agrees at 7 bases. Germline loops: CDR1 SGHRS, CDR2 YFSETQ. The CDR3 is made up of 15 amino acids. V lost 1 base and J lost 2; bases outside the gene matches: 6. This chain's CDR3 is CASSLLPGGAYEQYF. The CDR3, as DNA: TGCGCCAGCAGCTTGCTCCCAGGGGGTGCCTACGAGCAGTACTTC.

In nucleotides, the CDR3 is TGTGCCAGCAGCTTGGGGGGGCACACTGAAGCTTTCTTT. Its protein is CASSLGGHTEAFF. The V gene is TRBV5-8, the J gene TRBJ1-1, with a possible D match to TRBD1 (6 bases). The CDR3 is 13 residues long. CDR1 is SGHTS, CDR2 YDEGEE, per germline. V gave up 0 bases and J gave up 3 bases, with 6 bases separating them. Looking up the rest from reference TRBV5-8 and TRBJ1-1 gives the full variable domain: EAGVTQSPTHLIKTRGQQATLRCSPISGHTSVYWYQQALGLGLQFLLWYDEGEERNRGNFPPRFSGRQFPNYSSELNVNALELEDSALYLCASSLGGHTEAFFGQGTRLTVV.

This clone occurred a few times. The chain is built from TRBV7-8 and TRBJ1-5; no definite D call. The CDR3 runs to 15 residues. Germline CDR1 is SGHVS and CDR2 is FQNEAQ. V was clipped by 5 bases and J by 0 bases, with 11 bases between them. In DNA form, the CDR3 reads TGTGCCAGCAGCCCGAGCGGGAATAGCAATCAGCCCCAGCATTTT. Translating gives CASSPSGNSNQPQHF.

The chain couples TRBV18 to TRBJ2-2, with 7 bases aligning to TRBD1. Germline V gene lookup returns CDR1 KGHSH and CDR2 LQKENI. The V segment lost 3 bases and the J segment 2 bases; nucleotides outside the gene matches: 9. The CDR3 covers 17 residues. CDR3 sequence reads: CASSPMTGTINTGELFF. CDR3 sequence (DNA): TGTGCCAGCTCACCGATGACAGGGACCATCAACACCGGGGAGCTGTTTTTT.

This chain joins TRBV10-1 and TRBJ2-5; 7 bases line up with TRBD2. In germline, CDR1 is WNHNN, CDR2 SYGVQD (reference sequence). Unmatched junction bases numbered 4, after V lost 4 bases and J lost 5 bases. This CDR3 is built from 13 residues. As DNA, the CDR3 is TGCGCCAGCAGTGGTGGCGGGAGCGAGACCCAGTACTTC. Translated: CASSGGGSETQYF.

This clone showed up just once. The chain has TRBV2 and TRBJ2-1; 9 nucleotides match TRBD2. This CDR3 comprises 15 residues. V trimming: 4 bases; J trimming: 8 bases; junction bases outside the gene matches: 9. Germline lookup yields CDR1 SNHLY and CDR2 FYNNEI. In DNA form, the CDR3 reads TGTGCCAGCAGTGGCCCGGGACTAGCTATCGATGAGCAGTTCTTC. Encoded protein: CASSGPGLAIDEQFF.

CDR3 bases: TGTGCCAGCACCCGGACAGTGGGGGACTACAATGAGCAGTTCTTC. Translation: CASTRTVGDYNEQFF. The genes are TRBV6-8 and TRBJ2-1; tentative D call: TRBD1 (6 bases). The CDR3 length is 15 residues. Trimming shortened V by 7 bases and J by 3 bases, and 16 bases separated the two germline ends. Germline V CDR1 and CDR2: MNHGY, SAAAGT.

The chain has TRBV28 and TRBJ1-5; 7 nucleotides match TRBD1. The trim removed 10 bases at V and 6 bases at J, leaving 9 bases unmatched. This CDR3 comprises 13 residues. Germline V CDR1 and CDR2: MDHEN, SYDVKM. The CDR3 nucleotides are TGTGCCACCCATGACAGGGTGGGTCAGCCCCAGCATTTT. Protein product: CATHDRVGQPQHF.

The rearrangement uses TRBV18 and TRBJ2-7, with 7 bases lining up with TRBD1. The germline gives CDR1 KGHSH, CDR2 LQKENI. This CDR3 has 15 residues. With 5 bases clipped from V and 2 bases from J, the junction kept 9 bases outside the gene matches. Written as DNA, the CDR3 is TGTGCCAGCTCAGGGGCCTCAGGGGGTCCCTACGAGCAGTACTTC. This encodes CASSGASGGPYEQYF.

This sequence joins TRBV6-5 and TRBJ1-3; no clear D gene. The CDR3 has 16 residues. CDR1 is MNHEY and CDR2 is SVGAGI in the germline V gene. Trimming stripped 2 bases from V and 0 bases from J, with 11 bases between. The CDR3 DNA follows: TGTGCCAGCAGTTACGTGTCAGGCGCCTCTGGAAACACCATATATTTT. Its translation is CASSYVSGASGNTIYF.

The rearrangement joins TRBV29-1 to TRBJ2-5; D possibly corresponds to TRBD2 (6 bases). The last part of the DNA fits TRBJ2-7 better; the J call may be wrong. Germline V gives CDR1 SQVTM, CDR2 ANQGSEA. There are 11 residues in the CDR3. The CDR3 is CSVEEGYEQYF. The DNA for the CDR3 is TGCAGCGTTGAGGAGGGGTACGAGCAGTACTTC.

This chain joins TRBV7-2 and TRBJ2-7; 9 bases agree with TRBD1. V lost 4 bases, J lost 2 bases, and 3 bases stayed unmatched. Germline assignment: CDR1 SGHTA and CDR2 FQGNSA. This CDR3 comprises 14 residues. The CDR3: CASSSGQGTYEQYF. In DNA, the CDR3 is TGTGCCAGCAGCTCTGGACAGGGGACCTACGAGCAGTACTTC.

V and J are TRBV28 and TRBJ1-2, with no clear D. V was trimmed by 6 bases and J by 8 bases, leaving 16 bases between them. Germline CDR1 is MDHEN and CDR2 is SYDVKM. There are 13 residues in the CDR3. In nucleotides, the CDR3 is TGTGCCAGCAGCCAGGATCGGCTGGTCGGCTACACCTTC. Encoded protein: CASSQDRLVGYTF.

As to this clone: The germline gene is not matched at one end of the junction; a read error may be the cause. The chain carries TRBV6-6 and TRBJ1-2; 8 bases match TRBD1. This CDR3 spans 12 amino acids. CDR1 is MNHNY and CDR2 is SVGAGI in the germline V gene (reference sequence). Written as DNA, the CDR3 is TGTGCCAGCACCACGAGACAGGGGTCCACCCTCTTC. Translating gives CASTTRQGSTLF.

The chain has TRBV5-1 and TRBJ1-1; 7 bases align to TRBD1. Germline-derived CDR1 and CDR2 are SGHRS and YFSETQ. The V segment lost 4 bases and the J segment 2 bases; nucleotides outside the gene matches: 8. This CDR3 comprises 15 residues. Written as DNA, the CDR3 is TGCGCCAGCAGCACGGCCGGGACAGCCAACACTGAAGCTTTCTTT. Protein sequence: CASSTAGTANTEAFF.

The V call is TRBV19, the J call TRBJ1-5; weak D call: TRBD1 (5 bases). There are 13 residues in the CDR3. Looked up from germline, CDR1 is LNHDA and CDR2 is SQIVND (reference sequence). Trimming shortened V by 5 bases and J by 0 bases, and 5 bases separated the two germline ends. The CDR3 DNA sequence: TGTGCCAGTAGTCAGGGTAGCAATCAGCCCCAGCATTTT. Its protein is CASSQGSNQPQHF.

V gene TRBV6-9 combines with J gene TRBJ1-1, with TRBD1 as a possible D gene (6 bases). V lost 7 bases and J lost 3, with 33 bases in between. The germline V gene encodes CDR1 MNHGY and CDR2 SVAAGI. The CDR3 has 20 amino acids. The CDR3 region has the DNA TGTGCCAGCAAGGCCCGTCGGGACACCAAAAGATTCTTCAAGGACACTGAAGCTTTCTTT. Translation gives CASKARRDTKRFFKDTEAFF.